This T cell receptor (beta chain) originates from a study of radiotherapy plus CTLA-4 blockade in lung cancer. Measured with immunoSEQ multiplex PCR; TCRdb has only the in-frame clones, and not every one. The sample has about 99,000 clones; 88% are singletons. In the case of this clone: Its antigen remains unidentified.

Study results and caveats: Some TCR clones had been derived from tumors. These clones expanded in peripheral blood after radiotherapy plus ipilimumab.

Per germline, CDR1 SQVTM and CDR2 ANQGSEA. This CDR3 contains 14 residues. The chain joins TRBV29-1 to TRBJ2-5; TRBD1 agrees at 9 bases. Judging by the DNA end, TRBJ2-7 fits better; the J call may be wrong. Specimen: peripheral blood, collected from a patient treated with radiotherapy plus ipilimumab. The origin of this receptor is a human donor with non-small cell lung cancer that progressed on radiotherapy plus ipilimumab. The chain's CDR3 is CSVALGTGQYEQYF. The CDR3 DNA is TGCAGCGTTGCGCTCGGGACAGGGCAATACGAGCAGTACTTC.